This T cell receptor (beta chain) was observed in a study of cytomegalovirus exposure and HLA in healthy donors. Overall study results and limits: Across donors, most TCRs were seen rarely, yet some public ones were widespread. Confirmation was obtained in vitro that three CMV-associated chains are specific for CMV antigens.

The CDR3 consists of 15 residues. The V gene end was trimmed by 8 bases and the J gene end by 5 bases; junction bases not matched to a gene: 13. CDR1 MNHEY and CDR2 SVGAGI come from the germline V gene. Of note for this clone: Antigen specificity is unknown.

Amplification used 60 Vbeta primers and 13 Jbeta primers. The method was immunoSEQ multiplex PCR; TCRdb's version includes in-frame clones alone and lacks a portion of them. The sample consists of approximately 160,000 clones, 60% to 85% of them appearing once. All the people who gave samples were healthy bone marrow donors. The V gene is TRBV6-5, the J gene TRBJ2-3, with 7 bases fitting TRBD2. This sequence was found in a male donor in good health and CMV-seropositive. Sequencing was carried out using PBMCs. The CDR3 DNA follows: TGTGCCAGCCGACCCACCAGCGGGGATAGAGATACGCAGTATTTT. Residues: CASRPTSGDRDTQYF.